The 15 T cell receptor beta chains listed next were all sequenced from one sample in a study of T cells in Graves' hyperthyroidism and ophthalmopathy. RNA transcripts provided the source from which TCR beta CDR3 regions were amplified. Carried out on the TCR CDR3, a first-round RT-PCR used the HTBI primer set. TCRdb called the multiplex PCR reads again in MiXCR, with one record for every CDR3 protein. This table holds approximately 380,000 distinct CDR3 sequences, approximately 18% found once. Material for sequencing was blood. The source of these receptors is a man aged 18-30 years with Graves' ophthalmopathy.

This rearrangement joins TRBV28 to TRBJ1-2, with 10 bases matching TRBD1. Germline lookup yields CDR1 MDHEN and CDR2 SYDVKM. V shed 5 bases, J shed 3 bases, and the junction held 9 bases outside the gene matches. The CDR3 has 16 amino acids. Here the CDR3 reads CASSRPGTGEYYGYTF. The CDR3 nucleotides are TGTGCCAGCAGTCGCCCCGGGACAGGGGAATACTATGGCTACACCTTC.

The rearrangement links TRBV3-1 to TRBJ2-2; the D gene is possibly TRBD2 (5 bases). This CDR3 is 14 amino acids long. CDR1 is LGHDT and CDR2 is YNNKEL in the germline V gene (reference sequence). V lost 1 base, J lost 4 bases, and 7 bases lay in between. CDR3 region: CASSQGAGTGELFF. The CDR3 DNA follows: TGTGCCAGCAGCCAAGGGGCGGGCACCGGGGAGCTGTTTTTT.

At least ten counts were recorded for this clonotype. The rearrangement joins TRBV28 to TRBJ2-7; D unclear. The ends were cut back, 1 base at V and 7 bases at J, with 17 bases in the middle. CDR1 is MDHEN, CDR2 SYDVKM, per germline. The CDR3 consists of 15 residues. This chain's CDR3 is CASSLFGTGWKEQYF. The CDR3 DNA sequence: TGTGCCAGCAGTTTATTCGGTACCGGATGGAAAGAGCAGTACTTC.

On this clonotype itself: A much larger clone differs by one base, so this may be a read error. CDR3 nucleotide sequence: TGTGCCAGCAGTGGAGTCGGCAGAGGTTGCAATGAGCAGTTCTTC. Protein: CASSGVGRGCNEQFF. The genes are TRBV6-1 and TRBJ2-1; no definite D call. V lost 4 bases and J 6 bases, leaving 16 bases between the germline ends. The germline V gene has CDR1 MNHNS and CDR2 SASEGT. CDR3 length equals 15 residues.

There are many counts of this clonotype. The genes are TRBV6-1 and TRBJ1-4; D remains ambiguous. The CDR3 totals 15 residues. V shed 5 bases and J shed 8 bases, with 18 bases lying between them. Germline V lookup: CDR1 MNHNS, CDR2 SASEGT. The CDR3 DNA follows: TGTGCCAGCAGTCCTCGAGACCCGGTAGAGGAAAAACTGTTTTTT. This translates into CASSPRDPVEEKLFF.

This clonotype came up many times. The CDR3, as DNA: TGTGCCAGCAGCCAAGCTCTCCTTTGGAAGGACCAACCAAGGGCTGAAGCTTTCTTT. Translation gives CASSQALLWKDQPRAEAFF. The rearrangement joins TRBV3-1 to TRBJ1-1; no firm D call. This CDR3 has 19 residues. The V and J ends lost 1 base and 6 bases respectively, with 27 bases between them. The germline V gene encodes CDR1 LGHDT and CDR2 YNNKEL (reference sequence).

This clonotype was counted at least ten times. V is TRBV6-1 and J is TRBJ1-6; D might be TRBD1 (6 bases). The length of the CDR3 is 15 residues. V was clipped by 7 bases and J by 8 bases, with 18 bases between them. Germline V gives CDR1 MNHNS, CDR2 SASEGT. CDR3 DNA: TGTGCCAGCACCCGCGGGGGGCGCGGGGATTCACCCCTCCACTTT. It translates to CASTRGGRGDSPLHF.

This clonotype has at least ten counts. The rearrangement uses TRBV12-3 or TRBV12-4 and TRBJ1-1; 9 nucleotides match TRBD1. This CDR3 is 16 amino acids long. V was pared by 6 bases and J by 0 bases, with 8 bases of the junction left unmatched. Written as DNA, the CDR3 is TGTGCCAGCAGCCCTGACAGGGGGACCTTGAACACTGAAGCTTTCTTT. It is translated as CASSPDRGTLNTEAFF.

The chain employs TRBV5-6 and TRBJ2-3; 9 nucleotides align to TRBD1. Losses at the gene ends were 6 bases for V and 3 bases for J; bases not matched to a gene: 8. Germline lookup yields CDR1 SGHDT and CDR2 YYEEEE. The CDR3 extends over 15 amino acids. This CDR3 reads CASIQRQGGTDTQYF. CDR3 in DNA: TGTGCCAGCATCCAACGACAGGGGGGTACAGATACGCAGTATTTT.

This clonotype showed up many times. The chain has TRBV4-1 and TRBJ2-7, with D uncertain. Trimming removed 1 base at V and 7 bases at J, with 8 bases between. The CDR3 is made up of 12 amino acids. Germline V gene lookup returns CDR1 MGHRA and CDR2 YSYEKL. Written as DNA, the CDR3 is TGCGCCAGCAGCCAAGTTCGCGGTGAGCAGTACTTC. It specifies CASSQVRGEQYF.

This clonotype was detected ten times or more. This sequence joins TRBV7-3 and TRBJ2-3; 9 bases are a match to TRBD2. V was clipped by 5 bases and J by 1 base; unmatched bases: 7. This CDR3 spans 16 amino acids. CDR1 and CDR2 (germline): SGHTA, FQGTGA. CDR3 DNA sequence: TGTGCCAGCAGCGGAGGATTAGCGGGGGGCACAGATACGCAGTATTTT. This encodes CASSGGLAGGTDTQYF.

This chain connects TRBV11-2 to TRBJ2-5, with D uncertain. The germline CDR1 and CDR2 sequences are SGHAT and FQNNGV. The CDR3 runs to 14 residues. Trimming cost V 4 bases and J 0 bases, with 9 bases left between them. The CDR3 loop reads CASSCLADQETQYF. CDR3 in DNA: TGTGCCAGCAGCTGCCTGGCGGACCAAGAGACCCAGTACTTC.

The CDR3 nucleotides are TGTGCCAGCAGCCGAGGGGGGGGGCCCCAGCATTTT. Encoded protein: CASSRGGGPQHF. The chain carries TRBV16 and TRBJ1-5, with D possibly TRBD1 on 6 matching bases. The CDR3 consists of 12 residues. The V gene lost 4 bases and the J gene lost 9 bases, with 10 bases spanning the gap. The germline V gene encodes CDR1 KGHSY and CDR2 FQNENV.

This clonotype has ten or more counts. J is TRBJ2-2 and V is TRBV6-1; 13 bases are shared with TRBD2. The CDR3 sequence is 18 residues long. The germline V gene encodes CDR1 MNHNS and CDR2 SASEGT. V lost 5 bases and J lost 5; bases outside the gene matches: 11. The CDR3, as DNA: TGTGCCAGCAGTTACCTGGGCTCGACTAGCGGGGGGACCGGGGAGCTGTTTTTT. This codes for CASSYLGSTSGGTGELFF.

This clonotype has at least ten counts. The rearrangement uses TRBV2 and TRBJ1-1; D remains unclear. The CDR3 is 14 residues long. V lost 4 bases and J lost 5, with 14 bases in between. The germline V gene has CDR1 SNHLY and CDR2 FYNNEI. This CDR3 reads CASSAQTGGTEAFF. In nucleotides, the CDR3 is TGTGCCAGCAGTGCCCAGACGGGAGGGACTGAAGCTTTCTTT.